This passage covers 17 T cell receptor beta chains from one sample sequenced in a study of blood T cell repertoires in COVID-19. Sequencing used immunoSEQ multiplex PCR; TCRdb keeps in-frame clones, though not all of them. The profile covers more than 80,000 clones, with 86% appearing a single time and roughly 8% taken by the ten largest. Sequencing was done on a sample of peripheral blood. The source of these receptors is a man in his forties or fifties with active COVID-19.

J is TRBJ1-1 and V is TRBV5-1; D perhaps matches TRBD1 (6 bases). This CDR3 is built from 14 residues. Germline CDR1 is SGHRS and CDR2 is YFSETQ. The V gene lost 3 bases and the J gene lost 7 bases, with 16 bases spanning the gap. CDR3 loop: CASSSGGQIFEAFF. The DNA for the CDR3 is TGCGCCAGCAGCTCGGGTGGACAGATTTTTGAAGCTTTCTTT.

The count of this clone is one. This rearrangement joins TRBV28 to TRBJ1-4, with D perhaps matching TRBD1 (6 bases). The germline V gene has CDR1 MDHEN and CDR2 SYDVKM. The V end was cut by 6 bases, the J end by 6 bases, with 11 bases between. The CDR3 has 13 residues. CDR3 nucleotide sequence: TGTGCCAGCAGGGTAGGGGGGGATGAAAAACTGTTTTTT. Residues: CASRVGGDEKLFF. The full variable domain, its missing parts supplied by reference TRBV28 and TRBJ1-4, is DVKVTQSSRYLVKRTGEKVFLECVQDMDHENMFWYRQDPGLGLRLIYFSYDVKMKEKGDIPEGYSVSREKKERFSLILESASTNQTSMYLCASRVGGDEKLFFGSGTQLSVL.

This rearrangement joins TRBV5-1 to TRBJ1-4; possibly TRBD1 for D (5 bases). Deletions cut 3 bases from V and 8 bases from J, with 17 bases between. CDR1 is SGHRS and CDR2 is YFSETQ in the germline V gene. The CDR3 consists of 15 residues. CDR3 DNA: TGCGCCAGCAGCTACCTTGGGGGGTTTGGCGAAAAACTGTTTTTT. Translated, it gives CASSYLGGFGEKLFF. Filled out from reference TRBV5-1 and TRBJ1-4, the complete variable domain reads KAGVTQTPRYLIKTRGQQVTLSCSPISGHRSVSWYQQTPGQGLQFLFEYFSETQRNKGNFPGRFSGRQFSNSRSEMNVSTLELGDSALYLCASSYLGGFGEKLFFGSGTQLSVL.

This chain connects TRBV30 to TRBJ2-7, with 8 bases aligning to TRBD2. The germline V gene has CDR1 GTSNPN and CDR2 SVGIG (reference sequence). The CDR3 consists of 15 residues. V lost 1 base, J lost 0 bases, and 5 bases stayed unmatched. CDR3 region: CAWSAGSGASYEQYF. CDR3 DNA sequence: TGTGCCTGGAGTGCGGGTAGCGGGGCCTCCTACGAGCAGTACTTC.

This chain connects TRBV7-2 to TRBJ2-3; D uncertain. Per the germline V gene, CDR1 is SGHTA and CDR2 is FQGNSA. V lost 8 bases and J 0 bases, leaving 15 bases between the germline ends. The CDR3 extends over 15 amino acids. CDR3 loop: CASGLTSPSTDTQYF. The CDR3 DNA follows: TGTGCCAGCGGATTGACATCCCCTAGCACAGATACGCAGTATTTT.

This rearrangement joins TRBV18 to TRBJ1-3; 7 positions agree with TRBD1. Germline-derived CDR1 and CDR2 are KGHSH and LQKENI. The CDR3 covers 17 residues. V lost 2 bases, J lost 3 bases, and 10 bases stayed unmatched. The CDR3 bases are TGTGCCAGCTCACCAGAACTAGACAGGGTTCATGGAAACACCATATATTTT. It specifies CASSPELDRVHGNTIYF.

The chain links TRBV4-3 to TRBJ2-7; 11 bases align to TRBD1. The CDR3 spans 15 residues. CDR1 is LGHNA and CDR2 is YSLEER in the germline V gene. The V segment lost 1 base and the J segment 1 base; nucleotides outside the gene matches: 0. The CDR3 sequence is CASSQGDRGSYEQYF. DNA for the CDR3: TGCGCCAGCAGCCAAGGGGACAGGGGGTCCTACGAGCAGTACTTC.

The genes are TRBV10-3 and TRBJ2-3; TRBD2 aligns across 12 bases. There are 14 residues in the CDR3. From germline, CDR1 is ENHRY and CDR2 SYGVKD. The trim removed 4 bases at V and 12 bases at J, leaving 8 bases unmatched. The CDR3 nucleotides are TGTGCCATCAGTGGGCTAGCGGGGGGGCCGGTTCAGTATTTT. Protein sequence: CAISGLAGGPVQYF.

V usage is TRBV5-6 and J usage is TRBJ1-1; no firm D call. Trimming pared 1 base from V and 4 bases from J, leaving 14 bases between. Germline CDR1 is SGHDT and CDR2 is YYEEEE. This CDR3 is 15 amino acids long. The CDR3 loop reads CASSLNFPGSTEAFF. The DNA for the CDR3 is TGTGCCAGCAGCTTGAACTTCCCGGGGAGCACTGAAGCTTTCTTT.

The chain uses TRBV18 and TRBJ1-6; tentatively, D is TRBD1 (5 bases). From germline, CDR1 is KGHSH and CDR2 LQKENI. The germline V and J ends were trimmed by 6 bases and 7 bases, with 10 bases remaining between them. The CDR3 is 13 residues long. The CDR3 protein is CASSQGANSPLHF. The DNA of the CDR3 is TGTGCCAGCTCCCAGGGCGCCAATTCACCCCTCCACTTT.

This chain uses TRBV2 with TRBJ2-3; 10 positions match TRBD1. The CDR3 is made up of 17 amino acids. V was clipped by 3 bases and J by 4 bases; unmatched bases: 10. Germline V gene data show CDR1 as SNHLY and CDR2 as FYNNEI. CDR3 nucleotides: TGTGCCAGCAGTGATCCATCGACAGGGGGCCGGGCAGATACGCAGTATTTT. Translation: CASSDPSTGGRADTQYF. Full variable domain (remainder filled in from reference TRBV2 and TRBJ2-3): EPEVTQTPSHQVTQMGQEVILRCVPISNHLYFYWYRQILGQKVEFLVSFYNNEISEKSEIFDDQFSVERPDGSNFTLKIRSTKLEDSAMYFCASSDPSTGGRADTQYFGPGTRLTVL.

This clone was detected only once. The rearrangement links TRBV30 to TRBJ1-5; D call uncertain. Germline CDR1 reads GTSNPN; CDR2 reads SVGIG (reference sequence). This CDR3 region has 14 residues. V was trimmed by 0 bases and J by 6 bases, leaving 12 bases between them. The CDR3 DNA reads as TGTGCCTGGAGTGTAACAGCCGGAGGTCAGCCCCAGCATTTT. Residues: CAWSVTAGGQPQHF.

The rearrangement joins TRBV6-5 to TRBJ2-1; 7 bases map to TRBD2. J was trimmed by 7 bases and V by 6 bases; bases with no gene match: 9. Germline assignment: CDR1 MNHEY and CDR2 SVGAGI. There are 14 residues in the CDR3. The CDR3 region has the DNA TGTGCCAGCAGGATAGGCGGGAGTAATAATGAGCAGTTCTTC. Translating it yields CASRIGGSNNEQFF.

The CDR3 reads CASSRPTPVNYGYTF. CDR3 in DNA: TGTGCCAGCAGCCGACCGACACCGGTCAACTATGGCTACACCTTC. The chain employs TRBV6-2 or TRBV6-3 and TRBJ1-2; D is uncertain. Germline V lookup: CDR1 MNHEY, CDR2 SVGEGT. V lost 6 bases and J 2 bases, leaving 16 bases between the germline ends. The CDR3 totals 15 residues.

This clone occurred a few times. This chain uses TRBV28 with TRBJ2-2, with D tentatively TRBD2 (6 bases). This CDR3 is built from 14 residues. The V gene's germline CDR1 is MDHEN and CDR2 SYDVKM. Between the trimmed V and J ends, which lost 8 bases and 2 bases, there was a span of 12 bases. Written as DNA, the CDR3 is TGTGCCAGCTGCGGGACGGATAACACCGGGGAGCTGTTTTTT. Protein: CASCGTDNTGELFF.

This clone was seen just once. The chain recombines TRBV2 with TRBJ2-5; 11 bases agree with TRBD2. This CDR3 region has 16 residues. The J segment lost 4 bases and the V segment lost 1 base, leaving 5 bases of the junction unmatched. CDR1 and CDR2 from the germline V gene are SNHLY and FYNNEI. The CDR3 DNA is TGTGCCAGCAGTGAAGGGCTAGCGGGAGGTGGAGAGACCCAGTACTTC. Its translation: CASSEGLAGGGETQYF.

This clone was detected once. The gene calls are TRBV3-1 (or the pseudogene TRBV3-2) and TRBJ2-7; D is possibly TRBD2 (6 bases). The CDR3 is 15 residues long. CDR1 is LGHDT, CDR2 YNNKEL, per germline (reference sequence). Trimming pared 6 bases from V and 3 bases from J, leaving 18 bases between. CDR3 protein: CASSPSGYLIYEQYF. CDR3 coding DNA: TGTGCCAGCAGTCCCAGCGGGTACTTAATCTACGAGCAGTACTTC.